The source of this T cell receptor beta chain is a study of T-cell memory formation after mild COVID-19. TCRdb re-called the 5' RACE reads through MiXCR, storing one row per CDR3 protein. The sample holds some 320,000 distinct CDR3 sequences; around 15% are singletons and the top ten take roughly 23%. The CDR3 is 16 amino acids. Germline lookup yields CDR1 SGHTA and CDR2 FQGNSA. V shed 5 bases and J shed 0 bases, with 14 bases lying between them. Findings and limits, study-wide: Within pre-infection memory, some responding clones were found, suggesting cross-reactive memory joined.

A few counts support this clonotype. Antigen unknown. This sequence joins TRBV7-2 and TRBJ1-3, with D possibly matching TRBD1 (5 bases). The sample consisted of PBMCs or a T cell subset sorted from them (not recorded which). The receptor was isolated from a man between 18 and 29 years old who had mild COVID-19 (a few samples of this study predate the infection). Cell type and time point are not known. The CDR3 sequence is CASSPLGVISGNTIYF. In nucleotides, the CDR3 is TGTGCCAGCAGCCCCCTAGGGGTTATCTCTGGAAACACCATATATTTT.